This TCR beta chain was observed in a study of OX40 agonist ivuxolimab in advanced cancers. The ends were cut back, 4 bases at V and 4 bases at J, with 16 bases in the middle. CDR1 and CDR2 from the germline V gene are SNHLY and FYNNEI. The CDR3 spans 15 residues. Here immunoSEQ multiplex PCR was the method, and the copy in TCRdb shows in-frame clones only, minus some. The sample gives 68,000 or so clones, roughly 85% of which show up once; roughly a tenth is in the top ten. The source of this sequence is an adult with an advanced solid tumor such as melanoma, head and neck, liver or kidney cancer. The input for sequencing was CD4+ or CD8+ T cells sorted from blood, taken in a trial of the OX40 agonist ivuxolimab. This chain joins TRBV2 and TRBJ1-1; D is undetermined. The DNA of the CDR3 is TGTGCCAGCAGTGCGGCAGTTCTGGGGAGCACTGAAGCTTTCTTT. Its protein product is CASSAAVLGSTEAFF.